This T cell receptor beta chain came from a study of Ad26.COV2.S vaccination and SARS-CoV-2 variants (dated by TCRdb to 2020 to 2023). In terms of the full investigation: Donors in the vaccine arm were drawn from COV1001, a multicentre, randomized, double-blind, placebo-controlled phase I-IIa trial testing Ad26.COV2.S in healthy adults. Dosing of Ad26.COV2.S was intramuscular, at either 5x10^10 or 1x10^11 viral particles, delivered as one shot or as two shots spaced 56 days apart. TCRbeta repertoire sequencing served as the tool for gauging how specific and how broad the SARS-CoV-2-reactive T cell receptors were following Ad26.COV2.S vaccination. A total of about 30 samples were included in the TCR-sequenced set, comprising roughly 19 Ad26.COV2.S vaccine recipients, 5 placebo recipients and 8 SARS-CoV-2 convalescent individuals. Investigators did not know the trial group allocation while performing experiments and assessing outcomes. Trial participants were randomized into five groups of five: low-dose or high-dose Ad26.COV2.S given once or twice, or placebo on both occasions. Overall study outcomes, separate from this receptor: After vaccination, spike-specific CD8+ and CD4+ T cell responses were reported to show substantial breadth. Comparing responses between vaccine doses or regimens was not something the study was powered to do. Comparable non-spike TCR breadth was observed between vaccine and placebo recipients, consistent with only spike being contained in the vaccine. Ad26.COV2.S recipients had higher spike-specific TCR breadth than placebo recipients (P = 0.0014). It was noted by the authors that total T cell responses may have been underestimated by the TCR breadth and depth analyses.

At the junction V is shortened by 0 bases and J by 12 bases; bases outside the gene matches: 16. The germline V gene supplies CDR1 SGDLS and CDR2 YYNGEE. Its CDR3 holds 17 amino acids, cysteine through phenylalanine. Of all the DNA, just the CDR3 is kept, 51 bases in frame from base 1. The intended sense of this specimen's treatment or condition label: approximately 18 received Ad26.COV2.S at low or high dose, single or two shots; a few received placebo; per-sample allocation not given. Repertoires of vaccine and placebo recipients were sequenced from samples taken on day 63 after the first injection. In Cohort 1b, about 27 adults aged 18-55 years were enrolled at a single site in Boston, USA, between 29 July and 7 August 2020. As a vaccine, Ad26.COV2.S was a replication-incompetent adenovirus type 26 vector that expressed a prefusion-stabilized SARS-CoV-2 spike protein derived from the original Wuhan strain.

The immunoSEQ Assay was used to sequence TCRbeta CDR3 regions. After extraction, genomic DNA underwent amplification by bias-controlled multiplex PCR, followed by high-throughput sequencing. On the authors' methods: To quantify the absolute abundance of every unique TCRbeta CDR3 region, sequences were collapsed and filtered. Usable DNA was measured by amplifying reference genes present in all nucleated cells, and TCRbeta template counts were normalized to that usable DNA to estimate T cell fraction. Repertoire TCRs were annotated as SARS-CoV-2-specific by exact matching of V gene, CDR3 amino acid sequence and J gene to a known reactive TCR set. The reference SARS-CoV-2 TCR set was derived from MIRA and filtered for enrichment in COVID-19-positive ImmuneCODE repertoires, a step that removed public or cross-reactive TCRs. Using the MIRA antigens, annotated TCRs were further analysed by specific ORF or by position within an ORF. Depth was the summed frequency of annotated unique rearrangements, while breadth was defined as annotated unique rearrangements over total unique productive rearrangements. Group comparisons of TCR breadth used two-sided Wilcoxon rank-sum tests. TCRdb stores this immuneACCESS table with in-frame sequences only. Part of the clones is absent; in the studies checked, under half of the shortfall reflects unresolved V genes, and no reason is known for the rest. That table furnishes V, J and clone size, whereas the DNA furnished D and trimming. This sample comprises 440,000 or so clones, less than 95% of them detected only once. Under 4.5% of the sample is held by the ten biggest clonotypes.

In regard to this clone: It lacks a known antigen. No per-base quality is available; no much larger clone lies one base away.

The chain joins TRBV9 to TRBJ2-1; the junction holds 9 bases that match TRBD1. This receptor was taken from a person between 18 and 59 years old who received the Ad26.COV2.S COVID-19 vaccine or a placebo. The sample was peripheral blood, taken in a trial of Ad26.COV2.S vaccine versus placebo. The DNA sequence follows: TGTGCCAGCAGCGTAGGGGGAGGCGGGACAGGGTTCGGGGCGCAGTTCTTC. Its product reads: CASSVGGGGTGFGAQFF.